Each of the 32 T cell receptor beta chains below was sequenced from the same sample in a study of identical twins. Each CDR3 protein gets one entry after TCRdb re-called the 5' RACE reads with MiXCR. The table records some 1,700,000 distinct CDR3 sequences, about 31% of them present only once. Specimen: cord blood. The receptors here all came from a newborn girl in good health.

This clonotype was detected only a few times. The chain couples TRBV5-1 to TRBJ1-2; the D gene is possibly TRBD1 (5 bases). Germline CDR1 and CDR2: SGHRS and YFSETQ. The CDR3 is 14 amino acids. V lost 5 bases, J lost 6 bases, and 17 bases lay in between. The CDR3 loop reads CASRRGFGGNGYTF. The CDR3, as DNA: TGCGCCAGCAGGCGAGGCTTCGGGGGAAATGGCTACACCTTC.

This clonotype occurred a few times. This chain uses TRBV7-2 with TRBJ1-1; 7 bases match TRBD1. The germline gives CDR1 SGHTA, CDR2 FQGNSA. The CDR3 covers 13 residues. Germline trimming cut 2 bases from V and 7 bases from J; bases unmatched to any gene: 4. CDR3 amino acids: CASSLRGDSEAFF. DNA for the CDR3: TGTGCCAGCAGCTTAAGAGGGGACAGTGAAGCTTTCTTT.

This rearrangement joins TRBV3-1 to TRBJ2-5; possible D gene TRBD2, 6 bases. Trimming shortened V by 4 bases and J by 0 bases, and 24 bases separated the two germline ends. From germline, CDR1 is LGHDT and CDR2 YNNKEL (reference sequence). The CDR3 runs to 19 residues. CDR3 residues: CASSPGGPRLRVNQETQYF. The CDR3 nucleotides are TGTGCCAGCAGCCCAGGAGGGCCTAGATTGCGGGTGAACCAAGAGACCCAGTACTTC.

The V call is TRBV3-1, the J call TRBJ1-4; tentatively, D is TRBD1 (6 bases). CDR3 length: 17 residues. V was clipped by 4 bases and J by 7 bases, with 22 bases between them. Germline V gene sequence: CDR1 LGHDT, CDR2 YNNKEL (reference sequence). The CDR3 DNA reads TGTGCCAGCAGCCCGGGCTACCACCGGGACACGATTGAAAAACTGTTTTTT. Protein product: CASSPGYHRDTIEKLFF. The variable domain in full, completed from reference TRBV3-1 and TRBJ1-4, reads DTAVSQTPKYLVTQMGNDKSIKCEQNLGHDTMYWYKQDSKKFLKIMFSYNNKELIINETVPNRFSPKSPDKAHLNLHINSLELGDSAVYFCASSPGYHRDTIEKLFFGSGTQLSVL.

This clonotype was picked up a small number of times. V and J are TRBV10-3 and TRBJ1-2; D ambiguous. CDR3 length: 15 amino acids. V dropped 4 bases and J dropped 1 base, with 13 bases sitting between them. Germline-derived CDR1 and CDR2 are ENHRY and SYGVKD. Here the CDR3 reads CAISGQLGLNYGYTF. The CDR3 region has the DNA TGTGCCATCAGTGGTCAGCTGGGTCTTAACTATGGCTACACCTTC.

V usage is TRBV7-2 and J usage is TRBJ2-3; no clear D gene. The CDR3 totals 15 residues. V gave up 0 bases and J gave up 2 bases, with 9 bases separating them. Looked up from germline, CDR1 is SGHTA and CDR2 is FQGNSA. As DNA, the CDR3 is TGTGCCAGCAGCTTAGCGGTCATCTACACAGATACGCAGTATTTT. Amino acid sequence: CASSLAVIYTDTQYF. Variable domain in full (rest from reference TRBV7-2 and TRBJ2-3): GAGVSQSPSNKVTEKGKDVELRCDPISGHTALYWYRQSLGQGLEFLIYFQGNSAPDKSGLPSDRFSAERTGGSVSTLTIQRTQQEDSAVYLCASSLAVIYTDTQYFGPGTRLTVL.

This clonotype was seen only a few times. The V and J genes are TRBV20-1 and TRBJ1-1; 10 nucleotides align to TRBD1. Trimming cost V 0 bases and J 1 base; bases outside gene matches: 2. CDR1 and CDR2 from the germline V gene are DFQATT and SNEGSKA (reference sequence). The CDR3 is 15 residues long. The CDR3 nucleotides read TGCAGTGCTAGAGATCGGACAGGGGGGAACACTGAAGCTTTCTTT. Protein: CSARDRTGGNTEAFF.

In this sample, this clonotype turned up once. This chain connects TRBV12-3 or TRBV12-4 to TRBJ2-2; 7 nucleotides agree with TRBD2. The V segment lost 6 bases and the J segment 2 bases; nucleotides outside the gene matches: 12. The CDR3 totals 17 residues. This CDR3 is CASSPSWGRVNTGELFF. In nucleotides, the CDR3 is TGTGCCAGCAGCCCTTCGTGGGGGAGGGTTAACACCGGGGAGCTGTTTTTT.

This clonotype was detected only a few times. The J gene is TRBJ2-7, the V gene TRBV5-1; 8 bases align to TRBD2. CDR1 SGHRS and CDR2 YFSETQ come from the germline V gene. The J segment lost 2 bases and the V segment lost 3 bases, leaving 7 bases of the junction unmatched. The CDR3 has 15 amino acids. The CDR3 region is CASSWASGLTYEQYF. CDR3 DNA: TGCGCCAGCAGCTGGGCTAGCGGGCTTACCTACGAGCAGTACTTC.

This clonotype was found a few times. The chain joins TRBV7-2 to TRBJ1-1; 9 nucleotides line up with TRBD1. Trimming removed 5 bases from V and 5 bases from J; junction bases left unmatched: 6. This CDR3 is 14 amino acids long. Germline V lookup: CDR1 SGHTA, CDR2 FQGNSA. The CDR3 is CASSPGTGRTEAFF. DNA for the CDR3: TGTGCCAGCAGCCCCGGGACAGGGAGGACTGAAGCTTTCTTT.

This clonotype was recorded at least ten times. The genes are TRBV29-1 and TRBJ1-2; D is undetermined. This CDR3 region has 11 residues. Deletions cut 5 bases from V and 4 bases from J, with 8 bases between. Germline V gene data show CDR1 as SQVTM and CDR2 as ANQGSEA. The CDR3 coding sequence is TGCAGCGTTCGTGCCAGCTATGGCTACACCTTC. Translated, it gives CSVRASYGYTF.

The V gene is TRBV7-9, the J gene TRBJ2-5; 11 bases agree with TRBD2. The CDR3 runs 19 residues. The junction had 19 bases not matched to a gene; V was cut back by 1 base and J by 9 bases. Germline V gene data show CDR1 as SEHNR and CDR2 as FQNEAQ (reference sequence). CDR3 in amino acids: CASSLGRLAGLSTREAQYF. In DNA, the CDR3 is TGTGCCAGCAGCTTAGGGAGACTAGCGGGATTATCCACACGGGAGGCCCAGTACTTC.

This clonotype appeared many times. The rearrangement uses TRBV4-2 and TRBJ2-5; D remains unclear. The V end was cut by 0 bases, the J end by 4 bases, with 9 bases between. This CDR3 spans 14 amino acids. Per germline, CDR1 LGHNA and CDR2 YNFKEQ. The CDR3 region is CASSQDRLSETQYF. In DNA form, the CDR3 reads TGTGCCAGCAGCCAAGATCGGCTCTCAGAGACCCAGTACTTC.

This clonotype was observed a few times. The chain employs TRBV27 and TRBJ2-4; D is possibly TRBD1 (5 bases). The CDR3 loop spans 14 amino acids. CDR1 and CDR2 (germline): MNHEY, SMNVEV (reference sequence). Trimming took off 8 bases at V and 0 bases at J, with 11 bases between the two ends. CDR3 DNA sequence: TGTGCCAGCCCAGGACATCTAGCCAAAAACATTCAGTACTTC. As protein: CASPGHLAKNIQYF.

The gene calls are TRBV5-1 and TRBJ2-4; no firm D call. Near its end, the DNA agrees better with TRBJ2-7, so the J call may be wrong. The CDR3 is 11 amino acids. The germline V gene has CDR1 SGHRS and CDR2 YFSETQ. Here the CDR3 reads CASSFKHEQYF. The CDR3 bases are TGCGCCAGCAGCTTTAAGCACGAGCAGTACTTC.

The rearrangement links TRBV7-9 to TRBJ1-1; TRBD1 aligns across 10 bases. CDR3 length equals 16 residues. CDR1 is SEHNR and CDR2 is FQNEAQ in the germline V gene (reference sequence). With V trimmed by 0 bases and J by 0 bases, 1 base remained unmatched. CDR3 nucleotide sequence: TGTGCCAGCAGCTTAGCGGGACAGGGGATGAACACTGAAGCTTTCTTT. Residues: CASSLAGQGMNTEAFF.

This clonotype was seen only a few times. The V gene is TRBV20-1, the J gene TRBJ2-1; 11 positions agree with TRBD2. The CDR3 extends over 14 amino acids. From germline, CDR1 is DFQATT and CDR2 SNEGSKA (reference sequence). V lost 6 bases and J lost 4; bases outside the gene matches: 5. CDR3 coding DNA: TGCAGTGCCTACTGGACTAGCGGGTACAATGAGCAGTTCTTC. Encoded protein: CSAYWTSGYNEQFF.

The chain uses TRBV11-2 and TRBJ2-3; 7 nucleotides match TRBD2. This CDR3 region has 15 residues. In germline, CDR1 is SGHAT, CDR2 FQNNGV. V dropped 5 bases and J dropped 5; count of bases not matched to a gene: 10. This CDR3 reads CASSVLRGYRDTQYF. In DNA, the CDR3 is TGTGCCAGCAGCGTTCTGCGGGGGTATAGAGATACGCAGTATTTT.

The CDR3 here is CATSEASSSYNEQFF. CDR3 sequence (DNA): TGTGCCACCTCGGAGGCTTCGAGCTCCTACAATGAGCAGTTCTTC. The genes are TRBV15 and TRBJ2-1, with D possibly matching TRBD2 (5 bases). With 8 bases removed from V and 0 bases from J, the gap between germline ends came to 14 bases. CDR1 is LNHNV, CDR2 YYDKDF, per germline (reference sequence). The CDR3 runs 15 residues. Combining the CDR3 with reference TRBV15 and TRBJ2-1 gives the whole variable domain DAMVIQNPRYQVTQFGKPVTLSCSQTLNHNVMYWYQQKSSQAPKLLFHYYDKDFNNEADTPDNFQSRRPNTSFCFLDIRSPGLGDTAMYLCATSEASSSYNEQFFGPGTRLTVL.

To note about this clonotype: This may be a read error: a much more frequent sequence differs by one nucleotide. This chain uses TRBV29-1 with TRBJ2-5; 9 bases fit TRBD2. CDR3 size: 15 residues. With 4 bases clipped from V and 11 bases from J, the junction kept 17 bases outside the gene matches. Germline CDR1 is SQVTM and CDR2 is ANQGSEA. The CDR3 is CSVARREGPNNEQYF. For the CDR3, the DNA is TGCAGCGTTGCCAGGCGGGAGGGGCCGAACAATGAGCAGTACTTC. The whole variable domain, filled in from reference TRBV29-1 and TRBJ2-5, reads SAVISQKPSRDICQRGTSLTIQCQVDSQVTMMFWYRQQPGQSLTLIATANQGSEATYESGFVIDKFPISRPNLTFSTLTVSNMSPEDSSIYLCSVARREGPNNEQYFGPGTRLLVL.

In its sample, this clonotype was seen a few times. The V and J genes are TRBV20-1 and TRBJ2-6; 8 bases are a match to TRBD2. The V segment lost 1 base and the J segment 18 bases; nucleotides outside the gene matches: 8. Germline CDR1 reads DFQATT; CDR2 reads SNEGSKA (reference sequence). The CDR3 covers 12 residues. The CDR3 coding sequence is TGCAGTGCTAGAGTGGATAGCGGGACCCCGACTTTC. Translation gives CSARVDSGTPTF.

J is TRBJ1-2 and V is TRBV20-1; D may be TRBD1 (6 bases). The CDR3 contains 14 residues. V lost 0 bases, J lost 7 bases, and 15 bases lay in between. Germline CDR1 reads DFQATT; CDR2 reads SNEGSKA (reference sequence). The CDR3 sequence: CSARDFGGHSGYTF. CDR3 in DNA: TGCAGTGCTAGAGATTTTGGGGGGCATAGTGGCTACACCTTC.

The CDR3 coding sequence is TGCGCCAGCAGCCAAGCCGGGACAGGACGGGCTTTCTTT. It is translated as CASSQAGTGRAFF. The chain carries TRBV4-1 and TRBJ1-1; 8 nucleotides align to TRBD1. The CDR3 is made up of 13 amino acids. Germline V gives CDR1 MGHRA, CDR2 YSYEKL. The J segment lost 11 bases and the V segment lost 1 base, leaving 6 bases of the junction unmatched.

The CDR3 DNA follows: TGCAGCGTTGGGACAGGGGGCTCGAACACTGAAGCTTTCTTT. It translates to CSVGTGGSNTEAFF. The chain combines TRBV29-1 with TRBJ1-1, with 11 nucleotides matching TRBD1. The CDR3 consists of 14 residues. CDR1 is SQVTM, CDR2 ANQGSEA, per germline. The V gene end was trimmed by 4 bases and the J gene end by 1 base; junction bases not matched to a gene: 2. Using reference TRBV29-1 and TRBJ1-1 for the parts outside the CDR3, the full variable domain is SAVISQKPSRDICQRGTSLTIQCQVDSQVTMMFWYRQQPGQSLTLIATANQGSEATYESGFVIDKFPISRPNLTFSTLTVSNMSPEDSSIYLCSVGTGGSNTEAFFGQGTRLTVV.

This chain joins TRBV6-5 and TRBJ2-3, with D tentatively TRBD2 (5 bases). This CDR3 is built from 15 residues. CDR1 is MNHEY and CDR2 is SVGAGI in the germline V gene. The V end lost 0 bases, the J end lost 0 bases, and 7 bases lay between the germline ends. The CDR3 region has the DNA TGTGCCAGCAGTTACTCGACTACCAGCACAGATACGCAGTATTTT. This gives the protein CASSYSTTSTDTQYF.

This clonotype has at least ten counts. This sequence joins TRBV12-3 or TRBV12-4 and TRBJ2-4; D is possibly TRBD2 (5 bases). This CDR3 comprises 15 residues. Between the trimmed V and J ends, which lost 5 bases and 0 bases, there was a span of 11 bases. CDR3 sequence (DNA): TGTGCCAGCAGTGCGGACTCCTTAGCCAAAAACATTCAGTACTTC. Protein: CASSADSLAKNIQYF.

This clonotype was counted a few times. The chain couples TRBV10-3 to TRBJ1-2; possible D gene TRBD1, 5 bases. The CDR3 consists of 15 residues. Germline V gene data show CDR1 as ENHRY and CDR2 as SYGVKD. V lost 2 bases and J 5 bases, leaving 15 bases between the germline ends. CDR3 coding DNA: TGTGCCATCAGTGAGGGCCGGACACGCCGGTATGGCTACACCTTC. Amino acid sequence: CAISEGRTRRYGYTF.

This clonotype has only a few counts. The chain is built from TRBV21-1 and TRBJ2-1; the table's D gene call, TRBD2, was not cross checked with the DNA. TRBV21-1 represents a pseudogene. CDR3 length equals 16 residues. DNA of the CDR3: TGTGCCAGCAGCAAAGTGGTAGCGGGAAACTTAGTGGAGCAGTTCTTC. Protein: CASSKVVAGNLVEQFF.

This chain connects TRBV4-2 to TRBJ1-1; 12 bases are shared with TRBD1. V lost 0 bases, J lost 10 bases, and 3 bases stayed unmatched. CDR3 length: 14 residues. Germline lookup yields CDR1 LGHNA and CDR2 YNFKEQ. CDR3 DNA: TGTGCCAGCAGCCAAGAGGGACAGGGGGCAGGAGCTTTCTTT. Its protein product is CASSQEGQGAGAFF.

CDR3 region: CSARDSGGLLEQFF. CDR3 bases: TGCAGTGCTAGAGATTCGGGCGGGCTCTTGGAGCAGTTCTTC. The J gene is TRBJ2-1, the V gene TRBV20-1, with TRBD2 as a possible D gene (5 bases). V lost 0 bases and J 10 bases, leaving 16 bases between the germline ends. The CDR3 is made up of 14 amino acids. Looked up from germline, CDR1 is DFQATT and CDR2 is SNEGSKA (reference sequence).

This chain links TRBV12-3 or TRBV12-4 with TRBJ2-5, with D tentatively TRBD1 or TRBD2 (5 bases each). The CDR3 consists of 13 residues. V was clipped by 2 bases and J by 9 bases, with 13 bases between them. The CDR3 spells CASSLIRGDAQYF. The CDR3 coding sequence is TGTGCCAGCAGTTTAATTAGGGGAGATGCCCAGTACTTC.

The chain recombines TRBV30 with TRBJ1-1; D perhaps matches TRBD1 (6 bases). The V end lost 4 bases, the J end lost 6 bases, and 9 bases lay between the germline ends. The length of the CDR3 is 11 residues. CDR1 is GTSNPN, CDR2 SVGIG, per germline (reference sequence). CDR3 loop: CAWTGVSEAFF. The CDR3 region has the DNA TGTGCCTGGACAGGGGTTTCTGAAGCTTTCTTT.